This section outlines one TCR beta chain sequence together with its context. Using its own MiXCR run on the RT-PCR reads, TCRdb lists one record per CDR3 protein. The data show 650,000 to 700,000 distinct CDR3 sequences, roughly 14% seen once. This sample is part of a study of response to subunit inactivated influenza vaccine. Sequenced here: PBMCs from blood, sampled roughly 13 days after vaccination. The clonotype was recovered from a man between 45 and 60 years old who received an inactivated influenza vaccine.

CDR3 DNA sequence: TGCGCCAGCAGCTTGGTAGCGGGGGGGCCAGGGTTGAACAATGAGCAGTTCTTC. Protein: CASSLVAGGPGLNNEQFF. This chain connects TRBV5-1 to TRBJ2-1; 11 nucleotides line up with TRBD2. Germline lookup yields CDR1 SGHRS and CDR2 YFSETQ. V shed 0 bases, J shed 5 bases, and the junction held 10 bases outside the gene matches. The CDR3 sequence is 18 residues long. Filled out from reference TRBV5-1 and TRBJ2-1, the complete variable domain reads KAGVTQTPRYLIKTRGQQVTLSCSPISGHRSVSWYQQTPGQGLQFLFEYFSETQRNKGNFPGRFSGRQFSNSRSEMNVSTLELGDSALYLCASSLVAGGPGLNNEQFFGPGTRLTVL.